This T cell receptor (beta chain) emerged from a study of long-term antiretroviral therapy in people with HIV. Findings and caveats of the study: Repertoires from HIV showed CDR3 length ranges narrower than those of controls.

CDR3 length: 13 residues. Germline CDR1 and CDR2: SGDLS and YYNGEE. V was cut by 0 bases and J by 5 bases, with 9 bases left in between. The assay used was immunoSEQ (version v3.0), run at survey level. Only in-frame clones appear in the TCRdb table, and some are missing; sequencing was by immunoSEQ multiplex PCR. The table includes some 30,000 clones, 95% to 98% detected once. About this clone itself: Antigen specificity is unknown.

The chain combines TRBV9 with TRBJ2-7, with unresolved D. This receptor was identified in a man aged 25-40 years with HIV. This sample comprised unsorted PBMCs, obtained 7.6 years after starting antiretroviral therapy. The CDR3 DNA follows: TGTGCCAGCAGCGTAGGGGTCAGCCACGAGCAGTACTTC. Its protein product is CASSVGVSHEQYF.